The 18 T cell receptor beta chains below all came from one sample that was sequenced in a study of tumor-infiltrating lymphocytes in primary liver carcinoma. In addition to blood RNA drawn from unsorted whole blood, germline DNA was extracted. cDNA specific to TCR beta was made from around 450 ng of total RNA, with a constant-region primer employed for priming. Amplification in three nested multiplex PCR rounds with slightly modified ARM-PCR gave rise to TCR beta libraries. With TRBV1-TRBV30 forward primers and a C-beta reverse primer, the first two PCR rounds were run for approximately 10 cycles each. Via MiXCR, TCRdb re-called the multiplex PCR reads, giving one row per CDR3 protein. The data contain 250,000 to 400,000 distinct CDR3 sequences, 65% of them singletons. Sequenced material: peripheral blood. Every receptor here comes from a man aged 35 to 55 with primary liver carcinoma and hepatitis B virus infection.

Concerning this clonotype itself: At one boundary the junction diverges from the germline segment, which might be a read error. The gene calls are TRBV6-5 and TRBJ2-1; D possibly corresponds to TRBD2 (6 bases). The V gene's germline CDR1 is MNHEY and CDR2 SVGAGI. The CDR3 sequence is 16 residues long. The CDR3 reads CASTRRETSSYNQQFF. DNA for the CDR3: TGTGCCAGCACCCGGCGGGAAACAAGCTCCTACAATCAGCAGTTCTTC.

This clonotype was seen at least ten times. The rearrangement links TRBV11-3 to TRBJ2-1; D gene uncertain. Trimming removed 3 bases at V and 5 bases at J, with 8 bases between. CDR3 length: 13 residues. Germline V gene data show CDR1 as SGHNT and CDR2 as YENEEA. CDR3: CASSFGVHNEQFF. The CDR3 bases are TGTGCCAGCAGCTTTGGGGTTCACAATGAGCAGTTCTTC. Full variable domain (rest looked up from reference TRBV11-3 and TRBJ2-1): EAGVVQSPRYKIIEKKQPVAFWCNPISGHNTLYWYLQNLGQGPELLIRYENEEAVDDSQLPKDRFSAERLKGVDSTLKIQPAELGDSAVYLCASSFGVHNEQFFGPGTRLTVL.

In its sample, this clonotype was seen many times. The rearrangement uses TRBV4-3 and TRBJ2-5; D gene uncertain. V lost 2 bases to trimming and J lost 3 bases, with 7 bases between them. The CDR3 covers 13 residues. The germline V gene encodes CDR1 LGHNA and CDR2 YSLEER. The CDR3 region is CASSQHTKETQYF. The CDR3 region has the DNA TGCGCCAGCAGCCAACACACGAAAGAGACCCAGTACTTC.

J is TRBJ1-1 and V is TRBV29-1, with 8 bases fitting TRBD1. The junction had 4 bases not matched to a gene; V was cut back by 4 bases and J by 0 bases. The V gene's germline CDR1 is SQVTM and CDR2 ANQGSEA. This CDR3 contains 14 residues. CDR3 bases: TGCAGCGTTGCAGGGGGCTGGATGAACACTGAAGCTTTCTTT. Residues: CSVAGGWMNTEAFF.

For this clonotype: The junction and the germline gene differ at one end; a read error may be behind it. The V call is TRBV11-1, the J call TRBJ1-1; D perhaps matches TRBD1 (6 bases). This CDR3 contains 15 residues. The germline V gene encodes CDR1 SGHAT and CDR2 FQDESV (reference sequence). CDR3 nucleotides: TGCGCCAGCAGCTACCTGGGGGGGCGATACACTGAAGCTTCCTTT. This gives the protein CASSYLGGRYTEASF.

The gene calls are TRBV30 and TRBJ2-1; D may be TRBD2 (6 bases). Deletions cut 0 bases from V and 3 bases from J, with 12 bases between. CDR3 size: 15 residues. CDR1 and CDR2 (germline): GTSNPN, SVGIG (reference sequence). CDR3 DNA sequence: TGTGCCTGGAGTGTGAACCTAGCGCACTACAATGAGCAGTTCTTC. Amino acids: CAWSVNLAHYNEQFF.

The V and J genes are TRBV28 and TRBJ1-2; D is unclear. The CDR3 sequence is 13 residues long. Between the trimmed V and J ends, which lost 0 bases and 8 bases, there was a span of 10 bases. Germline V gene sequence: CDR1 MDHEN, CDR2 SYDVKM. For the CDR3, the DNA is TGTGCCAGCAGTTTATGGAGGGCTGGCGGCTACACCTTC. It codes for CASSLWRAGGYTF.

With respect to this clonotype: At one of its ends the junction is not consistent with the germline gene, which may arise from a read error. This rearrangement joins TRBV12-3 or TRBV12-4 to TRBJ2-7, with 8 bases lining up with TRBD1. The CDR3 is 18 amino acids. CDR3 sequence (DNA): TGTACCAGCAGTTTGAGAACCAGGGGGCTTCACAATTCCTACGAGCAGTACTTC. Its translation: CTSSLRTRGLHNSYEQYF.

As to this clonotype: The junction departs from germline at one end; a sequencing error may be responsible. J is TRBJ2-5 and V is TRBV11-2, with no clear D. Germline V gene lookup returns CDR1 SGHAT and CDR2 FQNNGV. This CDR3 comprises 13 residues. The CDR3: CAGSLLGVRAQYF. In nucleotides, the CDR3 is TGTGCCGGCAGCCTCTTAGGCGTTCGGGCCCAGTACTTC.

This clonotype is a singleton in its sample. The CDR3 does not end in the conserved phenylalanine or tryptophan, so this is likely a read error. The gene calls are TRBV11-2 and TRBJ1-1; D is ambiguous. Trimming pared 1 base from V and 1 base from J, leaving 4 bases between. Germline CDR1 SGHAT, CDR2 FQNNGV. CDR3 length: 13 amino acids. CDR3 in DNA: TGTGCCAGCAGCTTAGCAAGGAACACTGAAGCTTTCCTC. Translation: CASSLARNTEAFL.

This clonotype was counted only a few times. This is likely a read error, given that the CDR3 carries no conserved phenylalanine or tryptophan at its end. The chain carries TRBV6-6 and TRBJ2-1; 12 nucleotides line up with TRBD2. V shed 5 bases, J shed 9 bases, and the junction held 8 bases outside the gene matches. Looked up from germline, CDR1 is MNHNY and CDR2 is SVGAGI (reference sequence). The CDR3 consists of 15 residues. The CDR3 sequence is CASSTRLAGGFEQFL. The CDR3 DNA reads as TGTGCCAGCAGTACACGGCTAGCGGGAGGGTTTGAGCAGTTCCTC.

A note on this clonotype: A read error is possible here, since a much larger clone lies one base away. The genes are TRBV6-2 or TRBV6-3 and TRBJ2-3; 9 bases are a match to TRBD1. V trimming: 2 bases; J trimming: 6 bases; junction bases outside the gene matches: 3. The CDR3 has 14 residues. CDR1 is MNHEY and CDR2 is SVGEGT in the germline V gene. The CDR3 here is CASSYRTGEDTQYF. The DNA of the CDR3 is TGTGCCAGCAGTTACAGGACAGGGGAGGATACGCAGTATTTT.

The gene calls are TRBV7-8 and TRBJ2-1; 9 bases are a match to TRBD1. The CDR3 extends over 16 amino acids. The trim removed 6 bases at V and 1 base at J, leaving 7 bases unmatched. CDR1 is SGHVS and CDR2 is FQNEAQ in the germline V gene. CDR3 coding DNA: TGTGCCAGCAGAAGCCCGGGACAGGGATCCTACAATGAGCAGTTCTTC. Amino acids: CASRSPGQGSYNEQFF. The complete variable domain, with remaining parts taken from reference TRBV7-8 and TRBJ2-1, reads GAGVSQSPRYKVAKRGQDVALRCDPISGHVSLFWYQQALGQGPEFLTYFQNEAQLDKSGLPSDRFFAERPEGSVSTLKIQRTQQEDSAVYLCASRSPGQGSYNEQFFGPGTRLTVL.

Remarks on this clonotype: Its ends do not fully match the called genes, so a read error is possible. The J gene is TRBJ1-5, the V gene TRBV20-1, with no clear D. Per germline, CDR1 DFQATT and CDR2 SNEGSKA (reference sequence). This CDR3 comprises 13 residues. DNA of the CDR3: TGCAGTGCTGGAGCCGGACTGGGTCAGCCTCAGCATTTT. The encoded protein is CSAGAGLGQPQHF.

Worth noting for this clonotype: An end of the junction differs from the germline gene, which may be a read error. The chain employs TRBV11-1 and TRBJ2-1; D not certain. The CDR3 totals 12 residues. Germline-derived CDR1 and CDR2 are SGHAT and FQDESV (reference sequence). The CDR3 here is CASSIGPVEQLF. The CDR3 DNA reads TGTGCCAGCAGCATAGGCCCGGTCGAGCAGTTATTC.

The chain employs TRBV7-3 and TRBJ2-1; 9 bases are shared with TRBD2. The CDR3 is 14 amino acids. J was trimmed by 9 bases and V by 7 bases; bases with no gene match: 10. Germline assignment: CDR1 SGHTA and CDR2 FQGTGA. For the CDR3, the DNA is TGTGCCAGCATTTTCATAGCGGGAGCGGGTGAGCAGTTCTTC. Amino acids: CASIFIAGAGEQFF.

J is TRBJ1-1 and V is TRBV12-5, with D perhaps matching TRBD1 (5 bases). The CDR3 runs to 16 residues. V was trimmed by 5 bases and J by 1 base, leaving 17 bases between them. The germline V gene encodes CDR1 LGHNT and CDR2 FRNRAP. The CDR3 DNA follows: TGTGCTAGTGGTCTCGGGCCGGCGGGGACGAACACTGAAGCTTTCTTT. Amino acids: CASGLGPAGTNTEAFF.

This clonotype was seen more than once but under ten times. The chain joins TRBV30 to TRBJ2-7, with D perhaps TRBD1 or TRBD2 (5 bases each). V shed 4 bases and J shed 2 bases, with 18 bases lying between them. CDR1 GTSNPN and CDR2 SVGIG come from the germline V gene (reference sequence). The CDR3 sequence is 15 residues long. The CDR3 bases are TGTGCCTGGAAGGACCCCTTAACGGGGCCCTACGAGCAGTACTTC. Translated, it gives CAWKDPLTGPYEQYF.